The 21 T cell receptor beta chains presented below share a single source sample, sequenced in a study of T cell responses to AZD1222 COVID-19 vaccine. Sequencing was performed with immunoSEQ multiplex PCR; in TCRdb, only in-frame clones are kept and a portion is missing. Altogether approximately 65,000 clones are present, approximately 80% being singletons, with the ten largest covering 11% to 15%. Sequences were derived from peripheral blood, sampled on day 0 of AZD1222 vaccination. All receptors derive from an adult in good health.

Only one count was recorded for this clone. The rearrangement joins TRBV11-2 to TRBJ1-5; no clear D gene. This CDR3 comprises 14 residues. Trimming left V 0 bases short and J 4 bases short, with 7 bases between. Germline V gives CDR1 SGHAT, CDR2 FQNNGV. CDR3 nucleotides: TGTGCCAGCAGCTTAGAGCGGTGGAATCAGCCCCAGCATTTT. Translated, it gives CASSLERWNQPQHF.

The V gene is TRBV28, the J gene TRBJ1-1; 12 bases map to TRBD1. The CDR3 runs to 15 residues. V dropped 3 bases and J dropped 5; count of bases not matched to a gene: 4. The germline V gene encodes CDR1 MDHEN and CDR2 SYDVKM. CDR3 sequence (DNA): TGTGCCAGCAGTTTGGGACAGGGGGCGGGAACTGAAGCTTTCTTT. Translation gives CASSLGQGAGTEAFF.

The chain joins TRBV12-5 to TRBJ2-3; a weak D match, TRBD2 (5 bases). Germline CDR1 is LGHNT and CDR2 is FRNRAP. V lost 6 bases to trimming and J lost 2 bases, with 9 bases between them. The CDR3 totals 13 residues. The CDR3 DNA reads TGTGCTAGTGGACGGGAATCCACAGATACGCAGTATTTT. Its translation is CASGRESTDTQYF.

The chain couples TRBV5-6 to TRBJ2-2; D uncertain. Germline values: CDR1 SGHDT, CDR2 YYEEEE. V was cut by 2 bases and J by 4 bases, with 9 bases left in between. This CDR3 is built from 14 residues. The CDR3 region has the DNA TGTGCCAGCAGCTTTCAGAGCCTCACCGGGGAGCTGTTTTTT. The encoded protein is CASSFQSLTGELFF.

The V and J genes are TRBV7-2 and TRBJ1-2; D gene uncertain. This CDR3 contains 15 residues. From germline, CDR1 is SGHTA and CDR2 FQGNSA. Trimming pared 0 bases from V and 4 bases from J, leaving 12 bases between. CDR3 DNA: TGTGCCAGCAGCTTAGCTTACACAGCCACCTATGGCTACACCTTC. Encoded protein: CASSLAYTATYGYTF.

On this clone: At one end, the junction sequence differs from germline, possibly due to a read error. This sequence joins TRBV19 and TRBJ2-7; D gene unclear. Germline CDR1 and CDR2: LNHDA and SQIVND (reference sequence). CDR3 size: 14 residues. CDR3 region: CASHPGSSTYEQYF. In nucleotides, the CDR3 is TGTGCCAGCCACCCCGGGTCCTCCACCTATGAGCAGTACTTC.

This clone was counted between two and nine times. The chain recombines TRBV7-2 with TRBJ2-2, with D perhaps given as TRBD1 or TRBD2 (5 bases each). The V and J ends lost 4 bases and 6 bases respectively, with 12 bases between them. This CDR3 has 14 residues. The germline CDR1 and CDR2 sequences are SGHTA and FQGNSA. Here the CDR3 reads CASSSGTRAGELFF. The DNA of the CDR3 is TGTGCCAGCAGCTCGGGGACGCGGGCCGGGGAGCTGTTTTTT.

The chain joins TRBV15 to TRBJ1-1; D call uncertain. Per the germline V gene, CDR1 is LNHNV and CDR2 is YYDKDF (reference sequence). Trimming left V 0 bases short and J 0 bases short, with 2 bases between. The CDR3 consists of 13 residues. The CDR3 region is CATSREVNTEAFF. The CDR3 DNA follows: TGTGCCACCAGCAGAGAGGTGAACACTGAAGCTTTCTTT. Full variable domain (remainder filled in from reference TRBV15 and TRBJ1-1): DAMVIQNPRYQVTQFGKPVTLSCSQTLNHNVMYWYQQKSSQAPKLLFHYYDKDFNNEADTPDNFQSRRPNTSFCFLDIRSPGLGDTAMYLCATSREVNTEAFFGQGTRLTVV.

The chain couples TRBV4-3 to TRBJ2-1; TRBD1 agrees at 7 bases. The CDR3 consists of 17 residues. Trimming at V came to 3 bases and at J to 6 bases, leaving 14 bases not matched to a gene. CDR1 is LGHNA and CDR2 is YSLEER in the germline V gene. The CDR3 loop reads CASSQDSTGILGNEQFF. The DNA for the CDR3 is TGCGCCAGCAGCCAGGATTCGACAGGGATCTTGGGCAATGAGCAGTTCTTC.

The CDR3: CASSYPGRSSGNTIYF. The CDR3 bases are TGTGCCAGTAGCTACCCGGGACGGAGCTCTGGAAACACCATATATTTT. The chain recombines TRBV19 with TRBJ1-3; possibly TRBD1 for D (5 bases). This CDR3 is 16 amino acids long. V was pared by 6 bases and J by 0 bases, with 15 bases between. Germline V lookup: CDR1 LNHDA, CDR2 SQIVND (reference sequence).

The gene calls are TRBV5-6 and TRBJ2-2, with unresolved D. Germline V lookup: CDR1 SGHDT, CDR2 YYEEEE. V lost 3 bases to trimming and J lost 6 bases, with 6 bases between them. CDR3 length equals 12 residues. CDR3 coding DNA: TGTGCCAGCAGCTCCCGGCCCGGGGAGCTGTTTTTT. Translating it yields CASSSRPGELFF.

The J gene is TRBJ1-2, the V gene TRBV5-6; D ambiguous. Germline values: CDR1 SGHDT, CDR2 YYEEEE. Trimming stripped 6 bases from V and 0 bases from J, with 12 bases between. This CDR3 is 14 amino acids long. For the CDR3, the DNA is TGTGCCAGCACCCTGGGTAACGCTAACTATGGCTACACCTTC. This translates into CASTLGNANYGYTF.

This chain connects TRBV7-7 to TRBJ2-3; tentatively, D is TRBD1 (6 bases). Germline V gene sequence: CDR1 SSHAT, CDR2 FNYEAQ (reference sequence). This CDR3 spans 14 amino acids. The V gene lost 1 base and the J gene lost 6 bases, with 11 bases spanning the gap. For the CDR3, the DNA is TGTGCCAGCAGCTTAGGTATGGGGGCGGATACGCAGTATTTT. Translated: CASSLGMGADTQYF.

In regard to this clone: One junction end does not reproduce the germline sequence, and a read error may be involved. The rearrangement uses TRBV6-5 and TRBJ2-7; possibly TRBD1 for D (5 bases). The CDR3 length is 16 residues. CDR1 and CDR2 from the germline V gene are MNHEY and SVGAGI. The CDR3 nucleotides are TGTGCCAGCAGTTACTCCACCAGCAGGGTCTCCAACGAGCAGTACTTC. It specifies CASSYSTSRVSNEQYF.

This clone has just a few counts. The chain joins TRBV27 to TRBJ2-1; possible D gene TRBD2, 5 bases. V was shortened by 3 bases and J by 7 bases, with 10 bases between the two germline ends. Germline-derived CDR1 and CDR2 are MNHEY and SMNVEV (reference sequence). The CDR3 is 13 residues long. CDR3 region: CASSFPSGNEQFF. The CDR3 DNA reads TGTGCCAGCAGTTTTCCCTCGGGGAATGAGCAGTTCTTC.

The J gene is TRBJ1-3, the V gene TRBV7-8; no clear D. V was trimmed by 6 bases and J by 0 bases, leaving 12 bases between them. The CDR3 sequence is 15 residues long. Germline V gene lookup returns CDR1 SGHVS and CDR2 FQNEAQ. The CDR3 bases are TGTGCCAGCAGTACCGGTGAACGCTCTGGAAACACCATATATTTT. Translating gives CASSTGERSGNTIYF.

The CDR3 region is CASSWTAFSYEQYF. The CDR3 DNA sequence: TGTGCCAGCAGCTGGACAGCATTCTCCTACGAGCAGTACTTC. The chain has TRBV11-1 and TRBJ2-7; a weak D match, TRBD1 (6 bases). The CDR3 covers 14 residues. Per the germline V gene, CDR1 is SGHAT and CDR2 is FQDESV (reference sequence). V was shortened by 4 bases and J by 0 bases, with 10 bases between the two germline ends.

The chain recombines TRBV6-5 with TRBJ2-7, with TRBD1 identical over 10 bases. Germline V gene sequence: CDR1 MNHEY, CDR2 SVGAGI. V was pared by 7 bases and J by 3 bases, with 3 bases of the junction left unmatched. The CDR3 consists of 13 residues. The CDR3 DNA sequence: TGTGCCAGCATTTGGACAGGGGGCTACGAGCAGTACTTC. This encodes CASIWTGGYEQYF.

The V and J genes are TRBV5-4 and TRBJ2-2, with D possibly being TRBD1 or TRBD2 (7 bases each). Looked up from germline, CDR1 is SGHNT and CDR2 is YYREEE (reference sequence). V was shortened by 1 base and J by 6 bases, with 22 bases between the two germline ends. The CDR3 runs 18 residues. Here the CDR3 reads CASSLIWDSRGDAGELFF. Here the CDR3 DNA reads TGTGCCAGCAGCTTGATTTGGGACAGCCGGGGGGACGCCGGGGAGCTGTTTTTT.

This chain links TRBV28 with TRBJ1-1; 7 bases map to TRBD1. V gave up 6 bases and J gave up 4 bases; unmatched junction bases: 5. The CDR3 is 13 residues long. CDR1 and CDR2 (germline): MDHEN, SYDVKM. The CDR3 DNA is TGTGCCAGCAGGGAGACAGGGACCACTGAAGCTTTCTTT. Protein sequence: CASRETGTTEAFF. The full variable domain, rest sourced from reference TRBV28 and TRBJ1-1, is DVKVTQSSRYLVKRTGEKVFLECVQDMDHENMFWYRQDPGLGLRLIYFSYDVKMKEKGDIPEGYSVSREKKERFSLILESASTNQTSMYLCASRETGTTEAFFGQGTRLTVV.

The V and J genes are TRBV28 and TRBJ2-6; the match to TRBD1 covers 7 bases. The CDR3 contains 15 residues. Trimming at V came to 6 bases and at J to 4 bases, leaving 6 bases not matched to a gene. CDR1 MDHEN and CDR2 SYDVKM come from the germline V gene. In DNA, the CDR3 is TGTGCCAGCAGACCAACAGGGGTCGGGGCCAACGTCCTGACTTTC. Amino acid sequence: CASRPTGVGANVLTF.